This TCR beta chain was identified in a study of blood T cell repertoires in COVID-19. Background on the study: The samples span acute and convalescent COVID-19 from the United States, Italy and Spain. Nucleic acid was either cDNA or gDNA, and it came from T cells, B-cell-depleted T cells, or PBMCs.

The J segment lost 4 bases and the V segment lost 6 bases, leaving 10 bases of the junction unmatched. The V gene's germline CDR1 is MDHEN and CDR2 SYDVKM. The CDR3 runs 16 residues. Original data processing: By means of reference gene primer amplification, nucleated cell counts were estimated. Profiling relied on immunoSEQ multiplex PCR, and the TCRdb table lists in-frame clones only, not all of them. D and trimming come from the DNA, and the V and J calls and clone size come from that table. The table includes some 210,000 clones, roughly 90% detected once. The receptor's source is a man between 60 and 70 years old who had recovered from COVID-19. The chain combines TRBV28 with TRBJ1-3; 9 positions agree with TRBD1. Sequenced sample: peripheral blood. CDR3 DNA sequence: TGTGCCAGCAGGCGGGACAGGGTAACATCCGGAAACACCATATATTTT. Its translation: CASRRDRVTSGNTIYF.